These T cell receptor beta chains were read from a single sample in a study of vaccination and CD4 T cells after COVID-19. TCRdb recomputed calls from the PCR reads with MiXCR, one row per CDR3 protein. The sample holds roughly 18,000 distinct CDR3 sequences, more than 70% seen once. The antigens of these receptors remain unknown. Sequencing used CD4+ T cells from blood, cultured in vitro, obtained after SARS-CoV-2 vaccination. The receptors shown here come from a human donor who received a COVID-19 vaccine. CDR3s include the opening cysteine and the closing phenylalanine or tryptophan. A D gene is named only where the DNA matches it firmly. The size of a clone is reported for some rows only, either as once, few or many, or as a class for expanded clones.

>14|TRBJ1-2|TRBV6-1|TRBD1|-
TGTGCCAGCAGTCTGGGACAGGGGAACTATGGCTACACCTTC
CASSLGQGNYGYTF
>14|TRBJ2-5|TRBV6-1|TRBD2|-
TGTGCCAGCAGTAAGACTAGCGGCCAAGAGACCCAGTACTTC
CASSKTSGQETQYF
>14|TRBJ1-5|TRBV30|-|-
TGTGCCTGGAGTGGTCCGGGTCTGGATCAGCCCCAGCATTTT
CAWSGPGLDQPQHF
>16|TRBJ2-5|TRBV6-5|TRBD2|-
TGTGCCAGCAGTTACAGATTGGGGACTAGCTTGGAGACCCAGTACTTC
CASSYRLGTSLETQYF
>17|TRBJ2-5|TRBV5-1|-|-
TGCGCCAGCAGCTTGGATGGTCTAGCCATAGACCAAGAGACCCAGTACTTC
CASSLDGLAIDQETQYF
>13|TRBJ1-1|TRBV19|TRBD1|-
TGTGCCAGTAGTATACAGGGGGAGACTGAAGCTTTCTTT
CASSIQGETEAFF
>13|TRBJ1-1|TRBV6-1|-|-
TGTGCCAGCAAGATAGGAATGAACACTGAAGCTTTCTTT
CASKIGMNTEAFF
>12|TRBJ1-1|TRBV2|TRBD1|-
TGTGCCAGCAGTCCACAGGGGACTGAAGCTTTCTTT
CASSPQGTEAFF
>15|TRBJ1-2|TRBV10-3|-|-
TGTGCCATCAGTGAAGGCGCGGCTTCTAACTATGGCTACACCTTC
CAISEGAASNYGYTF
>16|TRBJ2-3|TRBV2|TRBD2|-
TGTGCCAGCAGTGATTTGGGGGGGAGAGCCACAGATACGCAGTATTTT
CASSDLGGRATDTQYF
>14|TRBJ2-5|TRBV11-3|TRBD2|-
TGTGCCAGCAGCGTTAGCGGGGGCGGGGAGACCCAGTACTTC
CASSVSGGGETQYF
>17|TRBJ1-2|TRBV24-1|-|-
TGTGCCACCAGTGATTTATCGGGGGTTGAGCTCGACTATGGCTACACCTTC
CATSDLSGVELDYGYTF
>13|TRBJ1-2|TRBV12-3/TRBV12-4|-|-
TGTGCCAGCAGCCTACAGGGAAACTATGGCTACACCTTC
CASSLQGNYGYTF
>15|TRBJ2-3|TRBV7-3|TRBD2|few
TGTGCCAGCAGCTCCTTGCGGGGGAGGACAGATACGCAGTATTTT
CASSSLRGRTDTQYF
>14|TRBJ1-2|TRBV20-1|-|-
TGCAGTGCTGATACAGGGAGGGCTAACTATGGCTACACCTTC
CSADTGRANYGYTF
>13|TRBJ1-2|TRBV2|-|-
TGTGCCAGCAGTGAGGGCCGAGACTATGGCTACACCTTC
CASSEGRDYGYTF
>15|TRBJ1-5|TRBV19|-|-
TGTGCCAGTAGTATAAAATCGGGGAGCGGACAGCCCCAGCATTTT
CASSIKSGSGQPQHF